This T cell receptor (beta chain) emerged from a study of T cells in Graves' hyperthyroidism and ophthalmopathy. Study-wide background: Peripheral blood was obtained at initial diagnosis, preceding any treatment.

This clonotype was seen a handful of times. There were TCR beta CDR3 regions amplified from RNA transcripts. The TCR CDR3 first-round RT-PCR relied on the HTBI primer set. MiXCR, run by TCRdb on the multiplex PCR reads, gives a single entry per CDR3 protein. The sample holds about 580,000 distinct CDR3 sequences, approximately 15% seen once. The length of the CDR3 is 15 residues. J gave up 3 bases and V 6 bases, and 3 bases lay outside the gene matches. Those with hyperthyroidism were 18 to 65 years old, newly diagnosed, and ill for under 2 months. An approximately 10 ml volume of fresh peripheral blood provided the PBMCs.

Sequences were obtained from blood. The V and J genes are TRBV12-3 or TRBV12-4 and TRBJ2-1; 12 bases match TRBD2. This receptor was taken from a young woman with Graves' hyperthyroidism that later progressed to Graves' ophthalmopathy. In DNA form, the CDR3 reads TGTGCCAGCAGCATGACTAGCGGGAGCTACAATGAGCAGTTCTTC. Residues: CASSMTSGSYNEQFF.